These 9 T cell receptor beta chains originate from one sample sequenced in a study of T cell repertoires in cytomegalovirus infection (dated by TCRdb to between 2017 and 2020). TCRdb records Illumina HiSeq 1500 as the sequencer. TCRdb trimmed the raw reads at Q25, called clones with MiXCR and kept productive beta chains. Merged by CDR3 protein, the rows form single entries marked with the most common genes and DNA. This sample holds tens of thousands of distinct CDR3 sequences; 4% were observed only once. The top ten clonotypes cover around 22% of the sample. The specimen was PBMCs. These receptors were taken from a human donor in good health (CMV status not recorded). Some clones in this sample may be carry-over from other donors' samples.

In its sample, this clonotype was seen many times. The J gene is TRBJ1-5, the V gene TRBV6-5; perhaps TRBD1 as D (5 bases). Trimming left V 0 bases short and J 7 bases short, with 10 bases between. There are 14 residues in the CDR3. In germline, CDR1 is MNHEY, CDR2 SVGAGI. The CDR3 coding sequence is TGTGCCAGCAGTTACTCGGAGGGGACGCAGCCCCAGCATTTT. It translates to CASSYSEGTQPQHF.

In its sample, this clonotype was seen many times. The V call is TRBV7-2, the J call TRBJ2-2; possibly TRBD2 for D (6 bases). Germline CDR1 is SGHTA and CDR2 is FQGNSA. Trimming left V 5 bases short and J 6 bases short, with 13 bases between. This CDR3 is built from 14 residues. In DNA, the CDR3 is TGTGCCAGCAGCGCGACTAGTTACGCCGGGGAGCTGTTTTTT. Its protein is CASSATSYAGELFF.

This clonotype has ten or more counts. The CDR3 is CASSLGRGVEETQYF. CDR3 DNA sequence: TGTGCCAGCAGCTTGGGGCGGGGAGTAGAAGAGACCCAGTACTTC. The chain carries TRBV5-6 and TRBJ2-5; TRBD2 is a possible D gene (6 bases). This CDR3 region has 15 residues. Deletions cut 0 bases from V and 3 bases from J, with 12 bases between. Per germline, CDR1 SGHDT and CDR2 YYEEEE.

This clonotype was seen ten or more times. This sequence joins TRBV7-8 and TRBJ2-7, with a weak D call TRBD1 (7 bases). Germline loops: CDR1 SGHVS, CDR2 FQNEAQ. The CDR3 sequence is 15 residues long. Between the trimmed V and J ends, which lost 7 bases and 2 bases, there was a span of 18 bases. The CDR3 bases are TGTGCCAGCACCCTCCACGGCGGGACAGCCTACGAGCAGTACTTC. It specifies CASTLHGGTAYEQYF.

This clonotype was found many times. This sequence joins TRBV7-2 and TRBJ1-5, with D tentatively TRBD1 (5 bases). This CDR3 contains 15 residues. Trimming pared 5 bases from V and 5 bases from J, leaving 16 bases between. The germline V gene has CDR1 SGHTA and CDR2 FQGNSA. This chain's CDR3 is CASSVTGQPYQPQHF. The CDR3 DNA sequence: TGTGCCAGCAGCGTGACGGGGCAGCCTTATCAGCCCCAGCATTTT.

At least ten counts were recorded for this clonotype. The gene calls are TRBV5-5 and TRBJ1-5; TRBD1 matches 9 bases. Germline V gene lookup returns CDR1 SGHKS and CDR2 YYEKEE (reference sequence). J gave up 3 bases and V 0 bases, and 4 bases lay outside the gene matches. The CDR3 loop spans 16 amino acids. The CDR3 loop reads CASSLGDRVINQPQHF. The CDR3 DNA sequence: TGTGCCAGCAGCTTGGGGGACAGGGTCATCAATCAGCCCCAGCATTTT.

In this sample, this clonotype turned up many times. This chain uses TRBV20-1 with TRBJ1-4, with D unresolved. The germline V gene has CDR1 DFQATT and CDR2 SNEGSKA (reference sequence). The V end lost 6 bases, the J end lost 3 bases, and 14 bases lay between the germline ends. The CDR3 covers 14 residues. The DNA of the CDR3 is TGCAGTGCACCGGACGGATTATCTAATGAAAAACTGTTTTTT. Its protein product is CSAPDGLSNEKLFF.

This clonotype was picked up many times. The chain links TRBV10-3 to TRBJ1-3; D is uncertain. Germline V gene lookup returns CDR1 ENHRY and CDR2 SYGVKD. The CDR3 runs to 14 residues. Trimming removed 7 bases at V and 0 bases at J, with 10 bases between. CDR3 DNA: TGTGCCATCATATGGATGTACTCTGGAAACACCATATATTTT. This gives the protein CAIIWMYSGNTIYF.

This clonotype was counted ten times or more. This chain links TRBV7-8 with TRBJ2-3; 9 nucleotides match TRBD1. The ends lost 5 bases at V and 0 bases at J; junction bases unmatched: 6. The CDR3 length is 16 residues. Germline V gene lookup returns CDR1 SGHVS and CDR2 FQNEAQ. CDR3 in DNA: TGTGCCAGCAGCCCGCACGGGACAGGGAGCACAGATACGCAGTATTTT. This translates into CASSPHGTGSTDTQYF.